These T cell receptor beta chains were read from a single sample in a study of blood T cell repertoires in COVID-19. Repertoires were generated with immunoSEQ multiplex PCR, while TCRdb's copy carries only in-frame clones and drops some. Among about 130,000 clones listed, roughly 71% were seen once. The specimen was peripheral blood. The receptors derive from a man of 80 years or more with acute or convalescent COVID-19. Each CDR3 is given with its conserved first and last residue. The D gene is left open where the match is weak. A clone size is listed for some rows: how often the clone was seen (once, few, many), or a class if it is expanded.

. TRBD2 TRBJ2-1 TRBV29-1 CSALKLAGGLRGEQFF
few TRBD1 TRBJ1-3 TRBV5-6 CASSLGDRVGNTIYF
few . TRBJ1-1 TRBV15 CATSRDLMQYTEAFF
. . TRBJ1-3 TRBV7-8 CASSLDAGSIGNTIYF
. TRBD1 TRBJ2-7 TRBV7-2 CASSLTGAYEQYF
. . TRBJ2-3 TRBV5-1 CASSQGLITDTQYF
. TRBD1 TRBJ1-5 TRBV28 CASSPRQGVSNQPQHF
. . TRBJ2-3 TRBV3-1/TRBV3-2 CASSRTGISQYF
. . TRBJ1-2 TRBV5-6 CASSLDGRVNYGYTF
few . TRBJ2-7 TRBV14 CASSQDFEGVQYF
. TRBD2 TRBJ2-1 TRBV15 CATSRVLAGGQFF
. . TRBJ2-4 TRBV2 CASSDGHFLNIQYF
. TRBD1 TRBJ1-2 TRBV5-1 CASSLRDRDYTF
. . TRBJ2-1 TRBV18 CASSPMGRKHYNEQFF
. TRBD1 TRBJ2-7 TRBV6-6 CASSYGQGRNDEQYF
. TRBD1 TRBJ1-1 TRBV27 CASKKTGINTEAFF
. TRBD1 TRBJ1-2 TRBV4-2 CASSHETGDGGYTF
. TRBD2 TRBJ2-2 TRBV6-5 CASRSGTYTGELFF
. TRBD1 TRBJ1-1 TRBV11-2 CASSLFLWDRGQEAFF
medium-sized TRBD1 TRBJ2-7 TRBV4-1 CASSLGTAQTYEQYF
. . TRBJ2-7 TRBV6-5 CASSLQSYYEQYF
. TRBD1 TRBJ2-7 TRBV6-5 CASSSRQGGRQYF
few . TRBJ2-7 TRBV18 CASSPQGPVSKTYEQYF
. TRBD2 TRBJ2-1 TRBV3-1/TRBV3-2 CASSPTSLGSEQFF
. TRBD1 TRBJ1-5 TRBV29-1 CSVLDRGGQPQHF
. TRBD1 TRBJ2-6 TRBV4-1 CASSLRTGGLSGANVLTF
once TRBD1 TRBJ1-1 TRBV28 CASRGTGTNTEAFF
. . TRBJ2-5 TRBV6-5 CASSYRPDTQETQYF
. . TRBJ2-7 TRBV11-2 CASSSGQLGSYEQYF
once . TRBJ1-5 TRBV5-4 CASSLAGSNQPQHF
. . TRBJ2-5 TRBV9 CASSVGGQGRETQYF
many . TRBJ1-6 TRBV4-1 CASSQGVWPLHF
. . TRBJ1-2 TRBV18 CASSPQSLGNYGYTF
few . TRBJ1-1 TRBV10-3 CATRRGGNTEAFF
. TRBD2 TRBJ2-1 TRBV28 CASSVTSGGVYEQFF
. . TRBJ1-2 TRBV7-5 CARSSDRTGAVYGYTF
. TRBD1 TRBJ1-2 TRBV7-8 CASSLEPHRGSYGYTF